Sequencing of this TCR beta chain was carried out in a study of T-cell memory formation after mild COVID-19 (dated by TCRdb to the early 2020s). Turning to the overall study: TCR sequence clusters from the two donors were largely donor specific. In a couple of donors, T-cell clones that expanded and contracted after mild COVID-19 were tracked by sequencing TCRalpha and TCRbeta repertoires over time. Two young, previously healthy adult volunteers, one female and one male, were included in the cohort.

The paper as a whole reports these results and caveats: Contracting CD4+ clones were found mainly in CM and EM memory subsets, while CD8+ clones were enriched in EMRA. SARS-CoV-2 specificity was not confirmed for the second-wave clones peaking on day 37. Only a couple of mild cases were covered in the study, and larger cohorts including severe cases with pre-infection samples were considered necessary. From day 15 to 85, contracting clones showed balanced CD4/CD8 phenotypes, whereas a second wave of clones that expanded from day 15 to 37 leaned towards CD4+. Some responding clones were found in pre-infection memory, which suggests that pre-existing cross-reactive memory T cells took part in the SARS-CoV-2 response.

Data came from an Illumina NovaSeq 6000. Using 5'RACE with constant-segment primers, TCRalpha and TCRbeta cDNA libraries were constructed, with sample barcodes and unique molecular identifiers added in the process. Trizol reagent was used to extract RNA from every sample. The libraries were amplified in two PCR steps, and the second step added a second sample barcode and Illumina TruSeq adapters. Sequencing of libraries was performed on an Illumina NovaSeq with 2 x 150 bp paired-end reads. In the original analysis: Demultiplexing of reads and collapsing into UMI-guided consensus sequences were performed with migec v1.2.7. Using mixcr v2.1.11, UMI consensuses were aligned to TRA and TRB V and J templates and then assembled into clonotypes. A clonotype was counted as expanded or contracted only if both edgeR and NoisET called the change significant, with noise models trained on biological replicates. For edgeR calls, a false discovery rate-adjusted p below 0.01 and a log2 fold-change threshold of 1 were applied. As an exploratory analysis of dynamics, max-normalized trajectories of the 1000 most abundant clonotypes were examined with PCA combined with hierarchical clustering. The CD4 or CD8 phenotype of responding clones was assigned using the separately sequenced CD4+ and CD8+ repertoires. The raw public data were reprocessed by TCRdb itself: fastp quality trimming at Q25, MiXCR clonotype calling, in-frame beta chains only. A single entry per CDR3 protein holds the most common genes and DNA from its merged rows. The V and J calls come from TCRdb's annotation, not from the publication. A total of approximately 260,000 distinct CDR3 sequences appear in this sample, 16% of them only once. Under 25% of the sample rests with the top ten.

A remark on this clonotype: Its antigen remains unidentified. Within one base of it there is no much larger clone, and no base qualities were kept.

Ficoll-Paque density gradient centrifugation was used to isolate PBMCs. The CDR3 holds 15 amino acids from the cysteine to the phenylalanine. Only the CDR3 DNA stays, 45 bases, in frame from base 1. For CDR1 and CDR2, the germline V gene lists MNHEY and SVGEGT. The junction carries 8 bases between V and J, which are trimmed by 0 bases and 1 base respectively. Source material: PBMCs or a T cell subset sorted from them (not recorded which). This chain is built from TRBV6-2 or TRBV6-3 and TRBJ2-3; possibly the D gene is TRBD2, per 7 matching bases. The sequence came from a man between 18 and 29 years old who had mild COVID-19 (a few samples of this study predate the infection). The sample titles of this study are shuffled in the database, so cell type and time point are left out; the donor was told from shared clones. The CDR3 corresponds to CASSYSGGRTDTQYF. At the DNA level, the sequence is TGTGCCAGCAGTTACTCCGGGGGGCGCACAGATACGCAGTATTTT.